This passage covers 13 T cell receptor beta chains from one sample sequenced in a study of blood T cell repertoires in COVID-19. Clones were sequenced by immunoSEQ multiplex PCR, and TCRdb holds only the in-frame ones, with some missing. Of some 250,000 clones listed, about 80% are singletons. The specimen was peripheral blood. The receptors stem from a woman aged 80 or over with acute or convalescent COVID-19.

This sequence joins TRBV6-1 and TRBJ1-4; TRBD1 might be the D (6 bases). Looked up from germline, CDR1 is MNHNS and CDR2 is SASEGT. V was shortened by 3 bases and J by 7 bases, with 12 bases between the two germline ends. CDR3 size: 14 residues. As DNA, the CDR3 is TGTGCCAGCAGTGAGGGAGCCAGGGGTGAAAAACTGTTTTTT. This encodes CASSEGARGEKLFF.

V gene TRBV10-3 combines with J gene TRBJ2-5; no firm D call. The CDR3 runs to 12 residues. The germline CDR1 and CDR2 sequences are ENHRY and SYGVKD. With 8 bases removed from V and 5 bases from J, the gap between germline ends came to 12 bases. CDR3 DNA: TGTGCCATCGCTGATGACACCGAGACCCAGTACTTC. Protein product: CAIADDTETQYF.

This chain joins TRBV9 and TRBJ2-7, with TRBD2 matching 16 bases. Germline trimming cut 3 bases from V and 3 bases from J; bases unmatched to any gene: 9. Germline V gene data show CDR1 as SGDLS and CDR2 as YYNGEE. This CDR3 comprises 18 residues. The DNA for the CDR3 is TGTGCCAGCAGCGCGGACCCGGGACTAGCGGGAGGGAACTACGAGCAGTACTTC. Protein sequence: CASSADPGLAGGNYEQYF.

The V and J genes are TRBV15 and TRBJ1-2, with a weak D call TRBD1 (6 bases). The V end lost 0 bases, the J end lost 7 bases, and 12 bases lay between the germline ends. This CDR3 is built from 14 residues. CDR1 is LNHNV and CDR2 is YYDKDF in the germline V gene (reference sequence). The CDR3 nucleotides read TGTGCCACCAGCAGAGATCGCCAGGGGCTTGGCTACACCTTC. Translated, it gives CATSRDRQGLGYTF.

V usage is TRBV18 and J usage is TRBJ2-3; 8 bases agree with TRBD1. Germline trimming cut 4 bases from V and 1 base from J; bases unmatched to any gene: 7. The CDR3 loop spans 16 amino acids. Germline CDR1 reads KGHSH; CDR2 reads LQKENI. Written as DNA, the CDR3 is TGTGCCAGCTCACTTCAGGGGGCGAGGGGCACAGATACGCAGTATTTT. Its translation is CASSLQGARGTDTQYF.

The rearrangement joins TRBV10-3 to TRBJ1-1; TRBD1 matches 7 bases. CDR1 is ENHRY, CDR2 SYGVKD, per germline. The CDR3 length is 12 residues. J was trimmed by 7 bases and V by 6 bases; bases with no gene match: 5. The CDR3, as DNA: TGTGCCATCAGCGGGACAGCGTATGAAGCTTTCTTT. Translation: CAISGTAYEAFF.

This clone has just a few counts. The chain couples TRBV3-1 (or the pseudogene TRBV3-2) to TRBJ2-3; TRBD2 is a possible D gene (6 bases). Germline V gene sequence: CDR1 LGHDT, CDR2 YNNKEL (reference sequence). CDR3 size: 13 residues. V shed 8 bases and J shed 4 bases, with 13 bases lying between them. CDR3 DNA: TGTGCCAGCGGCGGGACCGTGGCAGATACGCAGTATTTT. Encoded protein: CASGGTVADTQYF.

The rearrangement links TRBV10-3 to TRBJ1-4; possibly TRBD1 for D (6 bases). Per germline, CDR1 ENHRY and CDR2 SYGVKD. CDR3 length: 15 amino acids. Between the trimmed V and J ends, which lost 2 bases and 4 bases, there was a span of 11 bases. CDR3 nucleotides: TGTGCCATCAGTGAGCAGACAGGAAGTAATGAAAAACTGTTTTTT. This sequence encodes CAISEQTGSNEKLFF.

The chain joins TRBV6-2 or TRBV6-3 to TRBJ1-5; D uncertain. Trimming took off 5 bases at V and 4 bases at J, with 15 bases between the two ends. The germline gives CDR1 MNHEY, CDR2 SVGEGT. The CDR3 extends over 15 amino acids. The CDR3 region is CASSTDAGWNQPQHF. Written as DNA, the CDR3 is TGTGCCAGCAGTACCGACGCAGGATGGAATCAGCCCCAGCATTTT.

This clone was seen a few times. The rearrangement links TRBV5-5 to TRBJ2-4, with a possible D match to TRBD1 (7 bases). The germline gives CDR1 SGHKS, CDR2 YYEKEE (reference sequence). The V end lost 10 bases, the J end lost 9 bases, and 26 bases lay between the germline ends. The CDR3 totals 15 residues. The CDR3 DNA sequence: TGTGCCTCCGGGGGAGACAGGGCTTCTTCGGTCATTCAGTACTTC. Its protein product is CASGGDRASSVIQYF. Full variable domain (rest looked up from reference TRBV5-5 and TRBJ2-4): DAGVTQSPTHLIKTRGQQVTLRCSPISGHKSVSWYQQVLGQGPQFIFQYYEKEERGRGNFPDRFSARQFPNYSSELNVNALLLGDSALYLCASGGDRASSVIQYFGAGTRLSVL.

The chain links TRBV3-1 (or the pseudogene TRBV3-2) to TRBJ2-5; D is perhaps TRBD2 (6 bases). This CDR3 contains 16 residues. Trimming pared 1 base from V and 4 bases from J, leaving 16 bases between. Germline CDR1 is LGHDT and CDR2 is YNNKEL (reference sequence). The CDR3 region has the DNA TGTGCCAGCAGCCAAGTATGGAGGGGAGAGGGAGAGACCCAGTACTTC. It specifies CASSQVWRGEGETQYF.

This clone was detected only once. V and J are TRBV20-1 and TRBJ1-2; weak D call: TRBD1 (5 bases). The CDR3 has 11 residues. CDR1 DFQATT and CDR2 SNEGSKA come from the germline V gene (reference sequence). The ends were cut back, 4 bases at V and 7 bases at J, with 10 bases in the middle. In DNA, the CDR3 is TGCAGTGCTACGACAGAAGTTGGCTACACCTTC. Its protein product is CSATTEVGYTF.

The rearrangement joins TRBV6-6 to TRBJ2-5; 10 bases agree with TRBD1. With V trimmed by 8 bases and J by 9 bases, 9 bases remained unmatched. CDR1 is MNHNY, CDR2 SVGAGI, per germline (reference sequence). This CDR3 region has 13 residues. The CDR3 spells CASRDRGMEAQYF. CDR3 DNA: TGTGCCAGCCGGGACAGGGGCATGGAGGCCCAGTACTTC.